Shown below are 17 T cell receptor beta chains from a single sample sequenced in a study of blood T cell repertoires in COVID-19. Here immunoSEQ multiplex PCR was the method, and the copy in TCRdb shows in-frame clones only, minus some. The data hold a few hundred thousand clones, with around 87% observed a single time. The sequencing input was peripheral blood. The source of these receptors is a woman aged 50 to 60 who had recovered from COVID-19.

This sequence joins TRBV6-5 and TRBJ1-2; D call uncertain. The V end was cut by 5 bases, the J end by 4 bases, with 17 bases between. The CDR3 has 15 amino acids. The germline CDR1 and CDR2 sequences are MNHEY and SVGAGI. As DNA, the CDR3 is TGTGCCAGCAGTCCGCGGATGACCAACCCCTATGGCTACACCTTC. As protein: CASSPRMTNPYGYTF.

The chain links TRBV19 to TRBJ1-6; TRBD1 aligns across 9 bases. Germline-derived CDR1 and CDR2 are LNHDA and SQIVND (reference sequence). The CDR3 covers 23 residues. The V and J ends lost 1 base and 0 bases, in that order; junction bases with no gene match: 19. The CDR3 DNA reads TGTGCCAGTAGTATAGTTTCAGGCCGGACAGGGGTACGTTCGGGCTCCTATAATTCACCCCTCCACTTT. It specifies CASSIVSGRTGVRSGSYNSPLHF.

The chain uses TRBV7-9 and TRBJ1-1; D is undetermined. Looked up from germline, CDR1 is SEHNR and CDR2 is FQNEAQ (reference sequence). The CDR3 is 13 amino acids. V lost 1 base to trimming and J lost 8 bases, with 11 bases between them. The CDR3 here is CASSLDVDNEAFF. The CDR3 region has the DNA TGTGCCAGCAGCTTAGATGTTGACAACGAAGCTTTCTTT.

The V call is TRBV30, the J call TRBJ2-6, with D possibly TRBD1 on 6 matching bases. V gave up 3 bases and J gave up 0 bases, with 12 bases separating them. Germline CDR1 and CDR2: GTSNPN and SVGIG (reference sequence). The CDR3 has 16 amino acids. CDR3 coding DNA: TGTGCCTGGAGCCCGGGACAATACTCTGGGGCCAACGTCCTGACTTTC. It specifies CAWSPGQYSGANVLTF.

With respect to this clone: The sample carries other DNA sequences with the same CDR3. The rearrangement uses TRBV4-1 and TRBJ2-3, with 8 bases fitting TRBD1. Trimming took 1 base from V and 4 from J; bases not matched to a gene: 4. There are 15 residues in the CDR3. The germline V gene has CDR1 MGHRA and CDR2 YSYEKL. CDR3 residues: CASSQGTGGPDTQYF. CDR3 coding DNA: TGCGCCAGCAGCCAAGGAACAGGGGGACCAGATACGCAGTATTTT.

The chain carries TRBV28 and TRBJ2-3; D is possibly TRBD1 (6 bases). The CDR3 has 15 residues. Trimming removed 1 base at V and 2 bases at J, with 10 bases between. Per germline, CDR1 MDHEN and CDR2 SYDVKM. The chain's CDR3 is CASSLSDRITDTQYF. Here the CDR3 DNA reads TGTGCCAGCAGTTTATCAGACAGGATCACAGATACGCAGTATTTT.

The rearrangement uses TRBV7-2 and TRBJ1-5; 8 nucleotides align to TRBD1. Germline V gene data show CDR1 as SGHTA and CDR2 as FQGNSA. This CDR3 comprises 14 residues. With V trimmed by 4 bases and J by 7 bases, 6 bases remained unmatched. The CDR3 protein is CASSSGQAGQPQHF. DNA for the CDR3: TGTGCCAGCAGCTCGGGACAGGCAGGGCAGCCCCAGCATTTT.

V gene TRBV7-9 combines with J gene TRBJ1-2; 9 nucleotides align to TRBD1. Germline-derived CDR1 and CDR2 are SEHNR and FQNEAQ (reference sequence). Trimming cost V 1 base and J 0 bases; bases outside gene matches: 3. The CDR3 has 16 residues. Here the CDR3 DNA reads TGTGCCAGCAGCTTAGGACAGGGGGGGACTAACTATGGCTACACCTTC. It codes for CASSLGQGGTNYGYTF.

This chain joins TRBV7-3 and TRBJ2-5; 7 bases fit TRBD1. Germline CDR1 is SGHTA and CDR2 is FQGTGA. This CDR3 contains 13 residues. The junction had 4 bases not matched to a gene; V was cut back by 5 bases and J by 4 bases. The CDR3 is CASSPGGLETQYF. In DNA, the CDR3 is TGTGCCAGCAGCCCAGGGGGTTTAGAGACCCAGTACTTC. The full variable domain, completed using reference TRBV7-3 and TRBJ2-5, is GAGVSQTPSNKVTEKGKYVELRCDPISGHTALYWYRQSLGQGPEFLIYFQGTGAADDSGLPNDRFFAVRPEGSVSTLKIQRTERGDSAVYLCASSPGGLETQYFGPGTRLLVL.

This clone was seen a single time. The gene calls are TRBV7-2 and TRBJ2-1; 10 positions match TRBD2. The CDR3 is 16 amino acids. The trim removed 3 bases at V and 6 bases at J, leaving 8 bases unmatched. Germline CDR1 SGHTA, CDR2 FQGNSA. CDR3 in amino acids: CASSLMSGGALNEQFF. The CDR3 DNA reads TGTGCCAGCAGCTTGATGAGCGGGGGGGCCCTCAATGAGCAGTTCTTC.

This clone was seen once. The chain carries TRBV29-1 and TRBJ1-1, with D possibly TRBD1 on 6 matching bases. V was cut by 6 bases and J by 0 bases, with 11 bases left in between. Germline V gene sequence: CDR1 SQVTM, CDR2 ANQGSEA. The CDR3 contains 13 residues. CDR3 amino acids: CSVRGQLNTEAFF. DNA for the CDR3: TGCAGCGTCCGCGGACAGCTGAACACTGAAGCTTTCTTT.

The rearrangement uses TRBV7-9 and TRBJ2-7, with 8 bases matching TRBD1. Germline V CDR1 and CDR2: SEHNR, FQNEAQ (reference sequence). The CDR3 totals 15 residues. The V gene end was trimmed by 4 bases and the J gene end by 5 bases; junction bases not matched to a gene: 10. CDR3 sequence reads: CASSSPLGQGDEQYF. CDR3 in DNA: TGTGCCAGCAGCTCGCCCCTCGGACAGGGAGACGAGCAGTACTTC.

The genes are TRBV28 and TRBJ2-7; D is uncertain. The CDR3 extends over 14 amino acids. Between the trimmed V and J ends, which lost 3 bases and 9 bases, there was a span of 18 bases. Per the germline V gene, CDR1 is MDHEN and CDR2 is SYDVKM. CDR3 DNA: TGTGCCAGCAGTTTTCCTTTAGCCACACCCGCGCAGTACTTC. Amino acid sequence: CASSFPLATPAQYF.

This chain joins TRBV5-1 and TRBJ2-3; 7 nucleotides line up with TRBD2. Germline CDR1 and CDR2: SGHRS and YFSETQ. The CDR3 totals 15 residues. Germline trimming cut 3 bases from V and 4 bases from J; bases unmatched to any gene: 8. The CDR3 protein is CASSSQRGTSDTQYF. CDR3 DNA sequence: TGCGCCAGCAGCTCCCAGCGGGGTACGTCAGATACGCAGTATTTT.

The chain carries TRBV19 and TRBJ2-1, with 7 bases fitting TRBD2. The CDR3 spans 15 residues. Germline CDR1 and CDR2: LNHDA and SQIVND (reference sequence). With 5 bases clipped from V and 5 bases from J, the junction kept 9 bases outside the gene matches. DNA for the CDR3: TGTGCCAGTAGTGCCGGCGGGAGCTCTAACAATGAGCAGTTCTTC. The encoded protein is CASSAGGSSNNEQFF.

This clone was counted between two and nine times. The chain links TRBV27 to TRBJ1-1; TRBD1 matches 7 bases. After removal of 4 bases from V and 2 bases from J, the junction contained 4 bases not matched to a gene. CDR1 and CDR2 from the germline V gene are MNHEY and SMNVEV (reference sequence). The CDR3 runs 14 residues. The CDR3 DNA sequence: TGTGCCAGCAGTTCTAGGGGGCCAAACACTGAAGCTTTCTTT. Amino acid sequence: CASSSRGPNTEAFF.

The CDR3 protein is CASSLEGGKLFF. The CDR3 nucleotides read TGTGCCAGCAGCTTAGAGGGGGGGAAACTGTTTTTT. The chain carries TRBV7-9 and TRBJ1-4; maybe TRBD1 (6 bases). Germline values: CDR1 SEHNR, CDR2 FQNEAQ (reference sequence). This CDR3 has 12 amino acids. V gave up 1 base and J gave up 11 bases, with 8 bases separating them.